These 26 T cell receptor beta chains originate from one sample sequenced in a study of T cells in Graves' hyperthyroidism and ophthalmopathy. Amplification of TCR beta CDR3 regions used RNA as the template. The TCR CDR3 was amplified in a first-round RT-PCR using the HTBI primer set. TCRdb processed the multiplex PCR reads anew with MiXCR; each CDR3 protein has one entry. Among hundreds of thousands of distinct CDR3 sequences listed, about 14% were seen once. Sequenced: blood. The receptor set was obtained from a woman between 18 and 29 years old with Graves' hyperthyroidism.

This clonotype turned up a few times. The CDR3 sequence is CASQAGVGEQYF. CDR3 nucleotides: TGTGCCAGCCAGGCGGGAGTGGGGGAGCAGTACTTC. The rearrangement uses TRBV6-1 and TRBJ2-7; 7 positions agree with TRBD2. CDR3 length: 12 residues. In germline, CDR1 is MNHNS, CDR2 SASEGT. V dropped 8 bases and J dropped 7; count of bases not matched to a gene: 8.

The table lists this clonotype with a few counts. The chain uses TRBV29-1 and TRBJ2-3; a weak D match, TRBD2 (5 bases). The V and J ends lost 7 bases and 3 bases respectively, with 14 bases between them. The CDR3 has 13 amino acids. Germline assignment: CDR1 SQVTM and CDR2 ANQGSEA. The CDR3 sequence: CSARDPRTDTQYF. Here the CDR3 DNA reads TGCAGCGCGAGGGATCCTAGAACAGATACGCAGTATTTT.

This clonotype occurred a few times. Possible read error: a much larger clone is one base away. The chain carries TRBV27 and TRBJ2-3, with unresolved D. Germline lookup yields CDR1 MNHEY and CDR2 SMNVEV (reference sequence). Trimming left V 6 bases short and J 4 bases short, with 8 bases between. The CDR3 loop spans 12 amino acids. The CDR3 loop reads CASSHGADTQYF. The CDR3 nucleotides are TGTGCCAGCAGCCATGGGGCAGATACGCAGTATTTT.

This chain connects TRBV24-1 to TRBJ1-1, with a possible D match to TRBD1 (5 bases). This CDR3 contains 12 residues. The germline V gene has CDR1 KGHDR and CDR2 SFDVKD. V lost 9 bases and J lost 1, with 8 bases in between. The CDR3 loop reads CATGGANTEAFF. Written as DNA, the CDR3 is TGTGCCACCGGAGGGGCGAACACTGAAGCTTTCTTT.

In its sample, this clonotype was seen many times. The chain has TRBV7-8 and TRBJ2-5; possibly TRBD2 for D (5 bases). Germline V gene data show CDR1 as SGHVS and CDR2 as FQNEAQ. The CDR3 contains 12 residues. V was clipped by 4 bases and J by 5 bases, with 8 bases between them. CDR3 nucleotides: TGTGCCAGCAGCTCTAGCTGGGAGACCCAGTACTTC. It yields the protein CASSSSWETQYF. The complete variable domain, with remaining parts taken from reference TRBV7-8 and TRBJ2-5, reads GAGVSQSPRYKVAKRGQDVALRCDPISGHVSLFWYQQALGQGPEFLTYFQNEAQLDKSGLPSDRFFAERPEGSVSTLKIQRTQQEDSAVYLCASSSSWETQYFGPGTRLLVL.

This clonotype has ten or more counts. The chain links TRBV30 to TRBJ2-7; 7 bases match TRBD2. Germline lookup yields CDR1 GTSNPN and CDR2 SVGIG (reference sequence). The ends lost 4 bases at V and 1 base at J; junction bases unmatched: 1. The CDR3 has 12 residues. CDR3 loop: CAWTSGSYEQYF. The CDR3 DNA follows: TGTGCCTGGACTAGCGGATCCTACGAGCAGTACTTC.

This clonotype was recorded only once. CDR3 sequence: CASSLAPGVETQYF. CDR3 in DNA: TGTGCCAGCAGCTTAGCGCCAGGGGTGGAGACCCAGTACTTC. The V call is TRBV11-2, the J call TRBJ2-5, with a weak D call TRBD1 (6 bases). Germline CDR1 SGHAT, CDR2 FQNNGV. Trimming removed 1 base from V and 5 bases from J, with 11 bases in between. This CDR3 region has 14 residues.

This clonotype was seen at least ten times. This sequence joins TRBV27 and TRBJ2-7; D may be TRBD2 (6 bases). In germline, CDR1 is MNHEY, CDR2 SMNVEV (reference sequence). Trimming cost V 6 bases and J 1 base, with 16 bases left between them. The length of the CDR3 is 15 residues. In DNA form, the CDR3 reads TGTGCCAGCAGACCTCTGGGGGGTCATTCCTACGAGCAGTACTTC. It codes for CASRPLGGHSYEQYF.

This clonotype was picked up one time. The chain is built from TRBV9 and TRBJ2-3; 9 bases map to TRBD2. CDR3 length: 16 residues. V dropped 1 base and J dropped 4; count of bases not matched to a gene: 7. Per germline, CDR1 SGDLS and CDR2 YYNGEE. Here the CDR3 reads CASSVMASGVADTQYF. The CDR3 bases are TGTGCCAGCAGCGTAATGGCTAGCGGGGTGGCAGATACGCAGTATTTT.

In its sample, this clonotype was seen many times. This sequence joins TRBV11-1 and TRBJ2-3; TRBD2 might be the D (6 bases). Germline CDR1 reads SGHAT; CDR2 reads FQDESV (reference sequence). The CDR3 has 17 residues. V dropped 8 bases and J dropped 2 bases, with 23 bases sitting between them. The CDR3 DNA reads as TGTGCCAGCTCCGCGGGGCCCCCCCAGCGGAACACAGATACGCAGTATTTT. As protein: CASSAGPPQRNTDTQYF.

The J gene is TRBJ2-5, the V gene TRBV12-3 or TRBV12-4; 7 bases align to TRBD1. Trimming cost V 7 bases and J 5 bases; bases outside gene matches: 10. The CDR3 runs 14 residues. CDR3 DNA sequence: TGTGCCAGCACATGGCTAGGGGGCGGGGAGACCCAGTACTTC. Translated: CASTWLGGGETQYF.

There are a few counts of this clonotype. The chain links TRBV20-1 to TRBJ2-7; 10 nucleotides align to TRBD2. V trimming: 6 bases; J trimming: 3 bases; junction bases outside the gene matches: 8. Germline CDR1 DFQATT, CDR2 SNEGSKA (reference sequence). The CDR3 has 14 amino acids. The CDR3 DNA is TGCAGTGCGACAACTAGCGGGGAACGCTACGAGCAGTACTTC. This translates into CSATTSGERYEQYF.

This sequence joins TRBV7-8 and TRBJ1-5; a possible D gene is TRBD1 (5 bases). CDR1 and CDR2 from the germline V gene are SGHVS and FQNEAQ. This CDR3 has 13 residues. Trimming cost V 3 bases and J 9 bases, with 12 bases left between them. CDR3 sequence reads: CASSLPGLRPQHF. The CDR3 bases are TGTGCCAGCAGCTTGCCAGGGCTTCGGCCCCAGCATTTT.

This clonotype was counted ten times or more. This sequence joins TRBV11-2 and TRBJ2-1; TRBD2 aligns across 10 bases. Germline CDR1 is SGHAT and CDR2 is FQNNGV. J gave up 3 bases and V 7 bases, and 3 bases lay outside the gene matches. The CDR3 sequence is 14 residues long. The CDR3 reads CASNGLADYNEQFF. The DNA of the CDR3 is TGTGCCAGCAACGGACTAGCGGACTACAATGAGCAGTTCTTC.

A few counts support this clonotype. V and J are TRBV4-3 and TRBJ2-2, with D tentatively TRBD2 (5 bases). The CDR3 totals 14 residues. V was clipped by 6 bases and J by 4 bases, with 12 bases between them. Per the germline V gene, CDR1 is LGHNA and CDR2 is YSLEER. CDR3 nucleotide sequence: TGCGCCAGCAGGACACAAGGGAGCACCGGGGAGCTGTTTTTT. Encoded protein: CASRTQGSTGELFF.

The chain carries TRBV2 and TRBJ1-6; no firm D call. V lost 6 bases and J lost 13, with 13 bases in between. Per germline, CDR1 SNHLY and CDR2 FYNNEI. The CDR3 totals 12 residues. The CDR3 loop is CASRMTRAPLHF. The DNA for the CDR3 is TGTGCCAGCAGAATGACCCGGGCCCCCCTCCACTTT. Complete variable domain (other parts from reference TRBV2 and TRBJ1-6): EPEVTQTPSHQVTQMGQEVILRCVPISNHLYFYWYRQILGQKVEFLVSFYNNEISEKSEIFDDQFSVERPDGSNFTLKIRSTKLEDSAMYFCASRMTRAPLHFGNGTRLTVT.

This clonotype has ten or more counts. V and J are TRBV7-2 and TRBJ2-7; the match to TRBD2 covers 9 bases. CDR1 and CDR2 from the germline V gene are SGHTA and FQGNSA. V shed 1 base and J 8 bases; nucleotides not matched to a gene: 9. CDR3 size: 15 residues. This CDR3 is CASSLEVAGEGKQYF. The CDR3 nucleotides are TGTGCCAGCAGCTTAGAGGTAGCGGGAGAAGGAAAGCAGTACTTC.

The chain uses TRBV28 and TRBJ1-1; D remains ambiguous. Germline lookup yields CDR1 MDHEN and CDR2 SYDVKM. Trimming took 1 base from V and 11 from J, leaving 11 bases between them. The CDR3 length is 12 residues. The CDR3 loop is CASSLLAEQAFF. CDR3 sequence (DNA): TGTGCCAGCAGTTTATTGGCGGAGCAGGCTTTCTTT.

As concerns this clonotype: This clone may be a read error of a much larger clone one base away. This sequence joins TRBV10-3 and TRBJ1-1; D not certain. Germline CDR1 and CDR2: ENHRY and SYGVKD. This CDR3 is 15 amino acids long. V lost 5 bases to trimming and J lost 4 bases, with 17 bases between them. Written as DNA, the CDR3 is TGTGCCATCAGTCCAACGGACCATCGAACCACTGAAGCTTTCTTT. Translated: CAISPTDHRTTEAFF.

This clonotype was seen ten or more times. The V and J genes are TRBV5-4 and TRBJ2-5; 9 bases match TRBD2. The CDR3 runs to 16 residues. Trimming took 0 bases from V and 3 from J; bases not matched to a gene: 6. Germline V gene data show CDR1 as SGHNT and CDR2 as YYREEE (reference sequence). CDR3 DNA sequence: TGTGCCAGCAGCTTGGCCGCGATAGCGGGAGAAGAGACCCAGTACTTC. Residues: CASSLAAIAGEETQYF.

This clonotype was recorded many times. For the CDR3, the DNA is TGTGCCAGCAGTACCGGGACAGGGCCCTCATACACCTTC. Encoded protein: CASSTGTGPSYTF. The chain links TRBV27 to TRBJ1-2; 9 bases are shared with TRBD1. Germline CDR1 is MNHEY and CDR2 is SMNVEV (reference sequence). CDR3 length: 13 residues. With V trimmed by 5 bases and J by 11 bases, 9 bases remained unmatched.

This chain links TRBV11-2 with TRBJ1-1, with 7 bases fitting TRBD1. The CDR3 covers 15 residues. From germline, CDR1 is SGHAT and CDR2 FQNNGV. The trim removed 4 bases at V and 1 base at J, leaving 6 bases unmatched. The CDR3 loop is CASSSDRTGNTEAFF. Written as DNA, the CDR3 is TGTGCCAGCAGCTCAGATAGGACAGGGAACACTGAAGCTTTCTTT.

The CDR3: CASSQDESRRTGELFF. The DNA for the CDR3 is TGCGCCAGCAGCCAAGATGAATCCCGCAGAACCGGGGAGCTGTTTTTT. The chain links TRBV4-1 to TRBJ2-2; D uncertain. CDR3 size: 16 residues. The ends were cut back, 0 bases at V and 5 bases at J, with 13 bases in the middle. Germline V gene lookup returns CDR1 MGHRA and CDR2 YSYEKL.

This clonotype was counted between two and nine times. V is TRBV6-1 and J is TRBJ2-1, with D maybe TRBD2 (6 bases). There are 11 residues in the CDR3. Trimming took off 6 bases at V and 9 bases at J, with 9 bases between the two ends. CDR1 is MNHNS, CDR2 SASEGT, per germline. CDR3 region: CASRMGGEQFF. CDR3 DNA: TGTGCCAGCAGGATGGGGGGTGAGCAGTTCTTC.

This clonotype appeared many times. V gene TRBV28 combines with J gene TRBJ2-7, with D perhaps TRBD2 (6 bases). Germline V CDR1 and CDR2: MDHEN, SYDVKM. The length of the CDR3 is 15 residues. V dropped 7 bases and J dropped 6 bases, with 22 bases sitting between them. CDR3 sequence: CASMAQQRRAGEQYF. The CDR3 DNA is TGTGCCAGCATGGCCCAACAGCGGAGGGCCGGCGAGCAGTACTTC.

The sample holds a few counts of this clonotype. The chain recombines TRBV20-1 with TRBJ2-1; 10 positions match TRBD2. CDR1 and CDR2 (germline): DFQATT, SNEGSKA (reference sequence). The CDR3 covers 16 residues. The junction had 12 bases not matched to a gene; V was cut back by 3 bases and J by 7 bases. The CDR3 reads CSARGSGLAEKNEQFF. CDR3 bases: TGCAGTGCTAGGGGGTCCGGACTAGCGGAGAAGAATGAGCAGTTCTTC.